These 5 T cell receptor beta chains originate from one sample sequenced in a study of human T cells and chemical hapten exposure. It was from unfractionated whole blood that total RNA was extracted. Single cDNA molecules in the library carried unique molecular identifiers attached during preparation. One entry per CDR3 protein, called by TCRdb with MiXCR from the reads. The sample shows 95,000 to 150,000 distinct CDR3 sequences, roughly 8.5% of them seen only once. The sequencing input was whole blood. These receptors all come from a human donor in good health. Some clones in this sample may be carry-over from other donors' samples.

The rearrangement joins TRBV25-1 to TRBJ2-7; D is undetermined. CDR1 is MGHDK, CDR2 SYGVNS, per germline. The CDR3 loop spans 13 amino acids. Deletions cut 6 bases from V and 7 bases from J, with 16 bases between. The CDR3 DNA sequence: TGTGCCAGCAGCCCAATTGGGCCCAGGGAGCAGTACTTC. Its translation is CASSPIGPREQYF.

This clonotype has more than one count but fewer than ten. The chain carries TRBV27 and TRBJ2-3; possible D gene TRBD1, 6 bases. CDR1 is MNHEY, CDR2 SMNVEV, per germline (reference sequence). Trimming left V 4 bases short and J 4 bases short, with 12 bases between. The CDR3 is made up of 14 amino acids. The CDR3 DNA follows: TGTGCCAGCAGTTCACAGGGCGGTGCAGATACGCAGTATTTT. It specifies CASSSQGGADTQYF.

This clonotype was picked up a small number of times. This chain links TRBV12-3 or TRBV12-4 with TRBJ1-2; TRBD1 might be the D (5 bases). Trimming removed 6 bases at V and 5 bases at J, with 13 bases between. The CDR3 sequence is 13 residues long. The CDR3, as DNA: TGTGCCAGCAGGCAGGGAACGGGGTATGGCTACACCTTC. Translation: CASRQGTGYGYTF.

In this sample, this clonotype turned up a few times. The V call is TRBV20-1, the J call TRBJ2-2, with TRBD2 matching over 14 bases. Trimming removed 6 bases from V and 4 bases from J; junction bases left unmatched: 13. Per germline, CDR1 DFQATT and CDR2 SNEGSKA (reference sequence). This CDR3 is 18 amino acids long. CDR3 sequence reads: CSAANPRTSGRSTGELFF. CDR3 bases: TGCAGTGCCGCTAATCCTAGGACTAGCGGGAGGTCCACCGGGGAGCTGTTTTTT.

This clonotype was recorded at least ten times. The J gene is TRBJ2-3, the V gene TRBV4-1, with 10 bases that match TRBD1. After removal of 0 bases from V and 4 bases from J, the junction contained 10 bases not matched to a gene. The CDR3 has 18 amino acids. CDR1 and CDR2 from the germline V gene are MGHRA and YSYEKL. As DNA, the CDR3 is TGCGCCAGCAGCCAAGATCTTAGACAGGGGGCGTTCGCAGATACGCAGTATTTT. Translated: CASSQDLRQGAFADTQYF.